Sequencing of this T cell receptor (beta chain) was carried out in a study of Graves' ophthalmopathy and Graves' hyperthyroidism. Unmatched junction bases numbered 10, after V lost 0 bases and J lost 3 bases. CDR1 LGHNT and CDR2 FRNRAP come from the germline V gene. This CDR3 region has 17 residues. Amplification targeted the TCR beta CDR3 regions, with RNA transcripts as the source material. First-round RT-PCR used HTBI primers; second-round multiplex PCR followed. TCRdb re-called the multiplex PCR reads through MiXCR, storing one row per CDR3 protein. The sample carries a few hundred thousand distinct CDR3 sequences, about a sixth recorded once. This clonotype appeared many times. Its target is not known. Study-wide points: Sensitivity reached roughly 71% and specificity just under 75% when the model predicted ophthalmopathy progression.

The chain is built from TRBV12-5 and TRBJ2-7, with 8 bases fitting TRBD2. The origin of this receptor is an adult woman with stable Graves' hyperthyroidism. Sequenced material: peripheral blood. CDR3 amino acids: CASGLVLSSGSFYEQYF. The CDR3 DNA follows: TGTGCTAGTGGTTTGGTACTATCTAGCGGGTCCTTCTACGAGCAGTACTTC.